This T cell receptor beta chain was captured by sequencing in a study of cytomegalovirus exposure and HLA in healthy donors. The overall study: HLA-typed donors were the source of about 85 million unique TCRs, which an early data release held.

PCR used 60 Vbeta primers and 13 Jbeta primers. Only in-frame clones appear in the TCRdb table, and some are missing; sequencing was by immunoSEQ multiplex PCR. This table has some 140,000 clones, just under 80% appearing once. A note on this clone: Its antigen is as yet unknown.

Study-level findings and limits: Some public TCRs appeared in many individuals, while most sequences were rare. Some V segments could not be told apart, so they were left out, TRBV6-2 and TRBV6-3 among them. In a later analysis, V- and J-gene trimming of beta chains associated with a DCLRE1C missense variant, replicated independently.

The germline V gene encodes CDR1 SGHTA and CDR2 FQGNSA. With 4 bases clipped from V and 6 bases from J, the junction kept 4 bases outside the gene matches. This CDR3 contains 14 residues. The sample comprised PBMCs. The TCR originated in a man aged 25-40 years in good health. This chain links TRBV7-2 with TRBJ2-1; 9 bases map to TRBD1. CDR3 bases: TGTGCCAGCAGCTACAGGGGGCGCGCCAATGAGCAGTTCTTC. This gives the protein CASSYRGRANEQFF.